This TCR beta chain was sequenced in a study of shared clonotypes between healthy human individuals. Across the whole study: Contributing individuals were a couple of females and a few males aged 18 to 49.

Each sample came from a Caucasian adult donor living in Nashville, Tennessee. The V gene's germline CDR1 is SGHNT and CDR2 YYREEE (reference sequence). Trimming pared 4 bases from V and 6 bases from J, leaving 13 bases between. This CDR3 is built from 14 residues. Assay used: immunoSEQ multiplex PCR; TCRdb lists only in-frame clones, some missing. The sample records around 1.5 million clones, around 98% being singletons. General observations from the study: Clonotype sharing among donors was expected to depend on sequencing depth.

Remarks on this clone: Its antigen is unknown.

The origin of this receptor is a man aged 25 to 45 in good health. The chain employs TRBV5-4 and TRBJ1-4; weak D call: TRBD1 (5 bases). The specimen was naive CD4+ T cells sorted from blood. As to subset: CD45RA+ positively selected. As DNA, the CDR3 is TGTGCCAGCAGCAACCAGAGAGGGGATGAAAAACTGTTTTTT. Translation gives CASSNQRGDEKLFF.